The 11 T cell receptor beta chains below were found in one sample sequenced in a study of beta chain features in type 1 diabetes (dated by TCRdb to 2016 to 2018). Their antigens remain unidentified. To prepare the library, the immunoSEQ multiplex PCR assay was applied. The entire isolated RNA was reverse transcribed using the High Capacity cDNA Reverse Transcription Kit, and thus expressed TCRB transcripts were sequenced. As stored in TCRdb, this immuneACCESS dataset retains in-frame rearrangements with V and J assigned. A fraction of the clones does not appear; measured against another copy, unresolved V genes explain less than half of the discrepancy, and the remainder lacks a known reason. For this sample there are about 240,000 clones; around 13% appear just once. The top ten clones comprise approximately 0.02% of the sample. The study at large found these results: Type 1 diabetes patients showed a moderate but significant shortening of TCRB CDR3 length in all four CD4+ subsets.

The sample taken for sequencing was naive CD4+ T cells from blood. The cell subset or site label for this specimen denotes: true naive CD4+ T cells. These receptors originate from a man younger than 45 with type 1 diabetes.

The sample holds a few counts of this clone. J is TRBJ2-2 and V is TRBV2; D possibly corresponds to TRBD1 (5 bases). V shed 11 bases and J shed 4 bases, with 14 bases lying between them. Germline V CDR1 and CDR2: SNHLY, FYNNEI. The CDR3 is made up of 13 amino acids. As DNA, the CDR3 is TGTGCCTCGCAGGGTCCTGGCACCGGGGAGCTGTTTTTT. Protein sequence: CASQGPGTGELFF.

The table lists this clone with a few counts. The CDR3 reads CASSQGTGIGNQPQHF. CDR3 coding DNA: TGCGCCAGCAGCCAAGGGACAGGGATCGGCAATCAGCCCCAGCATTTT. This chain links TRBV4-1 with TRBJ1-5, with 8 nucleotides matching TRBD1. Germline V gives CDR1 MGHRA, CDR2 YSYEKL. The CDR3 has 16 amino acids. With V trimmed by 1 base and J by 2 bases, 4 bases remained unmatched.

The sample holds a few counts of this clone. DNA for the CDR3: TGTGCCAGCAGTCGAGTGAGTTCCGGGGAGCTGTTTTTT. Protein: CASSRVSSGELFF. This sequence joins TRBV6-5 and TRBJ2-2; D not resolved. The CDR3 consists of 13 residues. The germline gives CDR1 MNHEY, CDR2 SVGAGI. With 5 bases removed from V and 6 bases from J, the gap between germline ends came to 10 bases.

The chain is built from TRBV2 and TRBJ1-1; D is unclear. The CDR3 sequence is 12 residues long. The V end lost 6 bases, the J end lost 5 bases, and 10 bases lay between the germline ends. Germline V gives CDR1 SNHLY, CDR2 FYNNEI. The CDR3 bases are TGTGCCAGCAGGGCGGCGGATACTGAAGCTTTCTTT. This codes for CASRAADTEAFF.

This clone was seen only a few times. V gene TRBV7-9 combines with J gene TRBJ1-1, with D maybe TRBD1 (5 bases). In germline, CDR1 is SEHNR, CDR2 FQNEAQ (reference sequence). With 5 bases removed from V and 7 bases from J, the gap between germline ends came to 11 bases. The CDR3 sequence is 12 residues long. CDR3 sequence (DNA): TGTGCCAGCAGCCTCAGGGATCTTGAAGCTTTCTTT. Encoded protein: CASSLRDLEAFF.

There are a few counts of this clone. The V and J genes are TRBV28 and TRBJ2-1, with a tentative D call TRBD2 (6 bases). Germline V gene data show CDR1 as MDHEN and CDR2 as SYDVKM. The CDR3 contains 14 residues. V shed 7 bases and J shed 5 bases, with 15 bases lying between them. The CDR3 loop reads CASTGGAGNNEQFF. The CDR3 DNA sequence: TGTGCCAGCACCGGCGGGGCCGGTAACAATGAGCAGTTCTTC.

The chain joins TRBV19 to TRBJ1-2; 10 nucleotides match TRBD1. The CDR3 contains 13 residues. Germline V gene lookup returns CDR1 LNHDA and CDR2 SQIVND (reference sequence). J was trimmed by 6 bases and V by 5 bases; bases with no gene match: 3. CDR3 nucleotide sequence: TGTGCCAGTAGTCGACAGGGGGCGAATGGCTACACCTTC. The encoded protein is CASSRQGANGYTF.

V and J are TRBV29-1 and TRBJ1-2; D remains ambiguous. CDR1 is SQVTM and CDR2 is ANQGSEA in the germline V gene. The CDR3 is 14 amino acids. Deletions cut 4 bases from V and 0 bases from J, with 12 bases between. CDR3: CSVVAGNTNYGYTF. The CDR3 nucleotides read TGCAGCGTTGTTGCGGGGAACACTAACTATGGCTACACCTTC.

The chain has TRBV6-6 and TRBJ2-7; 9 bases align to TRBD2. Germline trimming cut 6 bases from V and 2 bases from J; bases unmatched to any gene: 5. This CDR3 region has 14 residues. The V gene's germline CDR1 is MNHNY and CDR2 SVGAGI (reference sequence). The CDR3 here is CASSMTSGPYEQYF. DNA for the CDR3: TGTGCCAGCAGCATGACTAGCGGTCCCTACGAGCAGTACTTC.

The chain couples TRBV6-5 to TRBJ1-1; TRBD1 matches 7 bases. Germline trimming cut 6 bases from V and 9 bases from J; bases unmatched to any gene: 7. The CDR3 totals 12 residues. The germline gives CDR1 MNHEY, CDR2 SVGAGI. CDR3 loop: CASRPPTGKAFF. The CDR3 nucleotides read TGTGCCAGCAGGCCCCCGACAGGGAAAGCTTTCTTT.

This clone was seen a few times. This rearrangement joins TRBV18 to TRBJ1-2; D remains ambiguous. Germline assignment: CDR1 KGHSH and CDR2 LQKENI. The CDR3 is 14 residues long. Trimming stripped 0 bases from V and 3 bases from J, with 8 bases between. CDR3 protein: CASSPPSTDYGYTF. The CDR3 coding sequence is TGTGCCAGCTCACCACCATCAACAGACTATGGCTACACCTTC. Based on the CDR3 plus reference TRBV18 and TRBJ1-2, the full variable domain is NAGVMQNPRHLVRRRGQEARLRCSPMKGHSHVYWYRQLPEEGLKFMVYLQKENIIDESGMPKERFSAEFPKEGPSILRIQQVVRGDSAAYFCASSPPSTDYGYTFGSGTRLTVV.